Each of the 27 T cell receptor beta chains below was sequenced from the same sample in a study of OX40 agonist ivuxolimab in advanced cancers. The assay was immunoSEQ multiplex PCR, and TCRdb's table has in-frame clones only and misses some. The sample has about 54,000 clones; around four fifths are singletons. The sequenced sample was CD4+ or CD8+ T cells sorted from blood, obtained in a trial of the OX40 agonist ivuxolimab. These receptor sequences come from an adult with an advanced solid tumor such as melanoma, head and neck, liver or kidney cancer.

J is TRBJ2-5 and V is TRBV4-1; D perhaps matches TRBD2 (6 bases). Germline-derived CDR1 and CDR2 are MGHRA and YSYEKL. The CDR3 loop spans 14 amino acids. Trimming pared 2 bases from V and 5 bases from J, leaving 12 bases between. The CDR3, as DNA: TGCGCCAGCAGCCAATTGGGGGGTGGGGAGACCCAGTACTTC. Its protein is CASSQLGGGETQYF.

Only a few counts were recorded for this clone. The V call is TRBV7-8, the J call TRBJ1-3, with D possibly being TRBD1 (6 bases). CDR1 and CDR2 (germline): SGHVS, FQNEAQ. V was shortened by 1 base and J by 2 bases, with 15 bases between the two germline ends. The CDR3 runs to 17 residues. The CDR3 nucleotides read TGTGCCAGCAGCTTAGAGACGCGGGGGGCTCCTGGAAACACCATATATTTT. This codes for CASSLETRGAPGNTIYF.

V is TRBV28 and J is TRBJ1-5; 7 nucleotides agree with TRBD1. Looked up from germline, CDR1 is MDHEN and CDR2 is SYDVKM. CDR3 size: 16 residues. V dropped 4 bases and J dropped 2; count of bases not matched to a gene: 8. The CDR3 coding sequence is TGTGCCAGCAGTTCGCACCTCGGACAGGGCAATCAGCCCCAGCATTTT. Protein sequence: CASSSHLGQGNQPQHF.

V and J are TRBV28 and TRBJ2-7; D is undetermined. Germline V CDR1 and CDR2: MDHEN, SYDVKM. The CDR3 contains 14 residues. The V and J ends lost 2 bases and 0 bases respectively, with 8 bases between them. CDR3 in amino acids: CASSLPSNSYEQYF. The CDR3 nucleotides read TGTGCCAGCAGTTTACCTAGTAACTCCTACGAGCAGTACTTC. Full variable domain (rest looked up from reference TRBV28 and TRBJ2-7): DVKVTQSSRYLVKRTGEKVFLECVQDMDHENMFWYRQDPGLGLRLIYFSYDVKMKEKGDIPEGYSVSREKKERFSLILESASTNQTSMYLCASSLPSNSYEQYFGPGTRLTVT.

V is TRBV7-9 and J is TRBJ1-5; 8 bases align to TRBD1. The germline V gene has CDR1 SEHNR and CDR2 FQNEAQ (reference sequence). The length of the CDR3 is 13 residues. With V trimmed by 4 bases and J by 5 bases, 1 base remained unmatched. The CDR3 nucleotides read TGTGCCAGCAGCTCGACAGGGGATCAGCCCCAGCATTTT. This codes for CASSSTGDQPQHF.

This rearrangement joins TRBV7-9 to TRBJ2-5; 10 bases agree with TRBD1. The CDR3 spans 15 residues. The trim removed 1 base at V and 3 bases at J, leaving 2 bases unmatched. CDR1 and CDR2 from the germline V gene are SEHNR and FQNEAQ (reference sequence). The CDR3 DNA reads as TGTGCCAGCAGCTTAGGGGGACAGGGGAAAGAGACCCAGTACTTC. Translating gives CASSLGGQGKETQYF.

The rearrangement uses TRBV29-1 and TRBJ1-2; a weak D match, TRBD1 (5 bases). This CDR3 spans 12 amino acids. Per germline, CDR1 SQVTM and CDR2 ANQGSEA. V lost 3 bases and J 8 bases, leaving 13 bases between the germline ends. CDR3 in DNA: TGCAGCGTTGAGGGTCAGGGTGGGGGCTACACCTTC. Amino acids: CSVEGQGGGYTF.

This clone is labeled medium-sized. The chain couples TRBV4-1 to TRBJ1-2, with D maybe TRBD1 (5 bases). V dropped 0 bases and J dropped 3 bases, with 17 bases sitting between them. This CDR3 spans 17 amino acids. Looked up from germline, CDR1 is MGHRA and CDR2 is YSYEKL. The CDR3 region has the DNA TGCGCCAGCAGCCAAGATGAGTCGGGGGGTATTGACTATGGCTACACCTTC. Encoded protein: CASSQDESGGIDYGYTF.

The J gene is TRBJ2-1, the V gene TRBV5-5, with 11 bases lining up with TRBD2. This CDR3 region has 15 residues. With V trimmed by 1 base and J by 6 bases, 3 bases remained unmatched. CDR1 and CDR2 (germline): SGHKS, YYEKEE (reference sequence). In nucleotides, the CDR3 is TGTGCCAGCAGCTTGCGTCTAGCGGGAGGCAATGAGCAGTTCTTC. Protein: CASSLRLAGGNEQFF. Full variable domain (remainder filled in from reference TRBV5-5 and TRBJ2-1): DAGVTQSPTHLIKTRGQQVTLRCSPISGHKSVSWYQQVLGQGPQFIFQYYEKEERGRGNFPDRFSARQFPNYSSELNVNALLLGDSALYLCASSLRLAGGNEQFFGPGTRLTVL.

The rearrangement joins TRBV4-3 to TRBJ2-1, with a weak D call TRBD2 (5 bases). CDR3 length: 18 amino acids. Looked up from germline, CDR1 is LGHNA and CDR2 is YSLEER. V lost 2 bases and J 2 bases, leaving 19 bases between the germline ends. The CDR3 is CASSQSTSGPAPYNEQFF. In DNA, the CDR3 is TGCGCCAGCAGCCAATCCACGAGCGGCCCCGCTCCCTACAATGAGCAGTTCTTC.

The V and J genes are TRBV6-1 and TRBJ1-5, with 9 bases matching TRBD1. The V gene end was trimmed by 5 bases and the J gene end by 9 bases; junction bases not matched to a gene: 5. This CDR3 comprises 13 residues. CDR1 is MNHNS and CDR2 is SASEGT in the germline V gene. This CDR3 is CASSSWTGAPQHF. DNA of the CDR3: TGTGCCAGCAGTTCTTGGACAGGGGCGCCCCAGCATTTT.

The chain is built from TRBV15 and TRBJ2-7, with D unresolved. Trimming shortened V by 3 bases and J by 1 base, and 10 bases separated the two germline ends. The CDR3 extends over 14 amino acids. The germline gives CDR1 LNHNV, CDR2 YYDKDF (reference sequence). CDR3 in amino acids: CATSRGDRSYEQYF. Here the CDR3 DNA reads TGTGCCACCAGCAGGGGCGACCGATCCTACGAGCAGTACTTC.

The gene calls are TRBV28 and TRBJ1-5; 7 bases fit TRBD1. CDR3 size: 14 residues. Trimming at V came to 4 bases and at J to 6 bases, leaving 6 bases not matched to a gene. Per germline, CDR1 MDHEN and CDR2 SYDVKM. CDR3 coding DNA: TGTGCCAGCAGTTACCGACAGGGCGGTCAGCCCCAGCATTTT. Translating it yields CASSYRQGGQPQHF.

The chain recombines TRBV21-1 with TRBJ1-1; the tabulated D call, TRBD1, remains unverified against the DNA. TRBV21-1 is assigned pseudogene status. There are 15 residues in the CDR3. This chain's CDR3 is CASSKLRQGGTEAFF. DNA for the CDR3: TGTGCCAGCAGCAAATTACGTCAGGGGGGAACTGAAGCTTTCTTT.

This rearrangement joins TRBV7-2 to TRBJ2-1; D is uncertain. V was cut by 4 bases and J by 7 bases, with 11 bases left in between. This CDR3 spans 13 amino acids. Germline V lookup: CDR1 SGHTA, CDR2 FQGNSA. Written as DNA, the CDR3 is TGTGCCAGCAGCTCCTCCTACTCGAATGAGCAGTTCTTC. This codes for CASSSSYSNEQFF.

The chain carries TRBV28 and TRBJ1-6; unclear D gene. Trimming took 8 bases from V and 8 from J, leaving 10 bases between them. The CDR3 has 12 residues. Per germline, CDR1 MDHEN and CDR2 SYDVKM. The CDR3 here is CASGRADSPLHF. CDR3 DNA: TGTGCCAGCGGGAGGGCGGATTCACCCCTCCACTTT. The full variable domain, in which reference TRBV28 and TRBJ1-6 provide the parts outside the CDR3, is DVKVTQSSRYLVKRTGEKVFLECVQDMDHENMFWYRQDPGLGLRLIYFSYDVKMKEKGDIPEGYSVSREKKERFSLILESASTNQTSMYLCASGRADSPLHFGNGTRLTVT.

V is TRBV28 and J is TRBJ2-5; tentative D call: TRBD2 (6 bases). Per germline, CDR1 MDHEN and CDR2 SYDVKM. V was shortened by 6 bases and J by 3 bases, with 8 bases between the two germline ends. The CDR3 is made up of 12 amino acids. The CDR3 is CASSLAEETQYF. CDR3 coding DNA: TGTGCCAGCAGCTTAGCGGAAGAGACCCAGTACTTC. The full variable domain, its missing parts supplied by reference TRBV28 and TRBJ2-5, is DVKVTQSSRYLVKRTGEKVFLECVQDMDHENMFWYRQDPGLGLRLIYFSYDVKMKEKGDIPEGYSVSREKKERFSLILESASTNQTSMYLCASSLAEETQYFGPGTRLLVL.

The chain joins TRBV5-1 to TRBJ2-1; TRBD2 matches at 7 bases. The junction had 10 bases not matched to a gene; V was cut back by 4 bases and J by 6 bases. This CDR3 comprises 15 residues. Germline CDR1 and CDR2: SGHRS and YFSETQ. CDR3 in amino acids: CASSTEREAANEQFF. As DNA, the CDR3 is TGCGCCAGCAGCACAGAGCGGGAAGCGGCCAATGAGCAGTTCTTC.

The chain combines TRBV6-1 with TRBJ2-1; TRBD1 might be the D (6 bases). This CDR3 comprises 13 residues. V was shortened by 10 bases and J by 3 bases, with 13 bases between the two germline ends. CDR1 MNHNS and CDR2 SASEGT come from the germline V gene. The CDR3 DNA reads as TGTGCCACCTCACCCAGGGGCTACAATGAGCAGTTCTTC. Amino acids: CATSPRGYNEQFF.

The chain combines TRBV9 with TRBJ1-3; a weak D match, TRBD1 (6 bases). The germline V gene has CDR1 SGDLS and CDR2 YYNGEE. V gave up 2 bases and J gave up 0 bases, with 12 bases separating them. This CDR3 is 16 amino acids long. CDR3 region: CASSVGHTFSGNTIYF. CDR3 bases: TGTGCCAGCAGCGTGGGACACACGTTCTCTGGAAACACCATATATTTT. Variable domain in full (rest from reference TRBV9 and TRBJ1-3): DSGVTQTPKHLITATGQRVTLRCSPRSGDLSVYWYQQSLDQGLQFLIQYYNGEERAKGNILERFSAQQFPDLHSELNLSSLELGDSALYFCASSVGHTFSGNTIYFGEGSWLTVV.

The chain recombines TRBV2 with TRBJ1-6; unclear D gene. CDR1 SNHLY and CDR2 FYNNEI come from the germline V gene. There are 13 residues in the CDR3. The V and J ends lost 0 bases and 10 bases respectively, with 7 bases between them. The CDR3 nucleotides read TGTGCCAGCAGTGAAGCCCCATTATCACCCCTCCACTTT. This sequence encodes CASSEAPLSPLHF. The full variable domain, its missing parts supplied by reference TRBV2 and TRBJ1-6, is EPEVTQTPSHQVTQMGQEVILRCVPISNHLYFYWYRQILGQKVEFLVSFYNNEISEKSEIFDDQFSVERPDGSNFTLKIRSTKLEDSAMYFCASSEAPLSPLHFGNGTRLTVT.

This chain joins TRBV4-3 and TRBJ1-1; unclear D gene. Trimming removed 2 bases at V and 0 bases at J, with 16 bases between. This CDR3 comprises 17 residues. Looked up from germline, CDR1 is LGHNA and CDR2 is YSLEER. CDR3 amino acids: CASSQRIHSSMNTEAFF. The CDR3 DNA reads TGCGCCAGCAGCCAACGGATTCATAGTTCTATGAACACTGAAGCTTTCTTT.

This chain uses TRBV19 with TRBJ1-1; D not resolved. CDR3 length equals 14 residues. Trimming left V 6 bases short and J 0 bases short, with 11 bases between. CDR1 and CDR2 from the germline V gene are LNHDA and SQIVND (reference sequence). In DNA, the CDR3 is TGTGCCAGTAGGATTTTTATCATGAACACTGAAGCTTTCTTT. Its translation is CASRIFIMNTEAFF.

This chain links TRBV7-2 with TRBJ2-1; 11 positions agree with TRBD2. The CDR3 has 15 residues. V lost 2 bases to trimming and J lost 10 bases; unmatched junction nucleotides: 7. CDR1 and CDR2 (germline): SGHTA, FQGNSA. The CDR3 DNA reads as TGTGCCAGCAGCTTATCGTCGGGACTAGCGGCAGAGCAGTTCTTC. Protein sequence: CASSLSSGLAAEQFF.

The V call is TRBV11-2, the J call TRBJ2-3; TRBD1 or TRBD2 may be the D gene (5 bases each). The V end lost 7 bases, the J end lost 6 bases, and 11 bases lay between the germline ends. Germline CDR1 SGHAT, CDR2 FQNNGV. This CDR3 is built from 12 residues. This CDR3 reads CASTLGDDTQYF. The CDR3 region has the DNA TGTGCCAGCACCCTGGGGGATGATACGCAGTATTTT.

The chain combines TRBV2 with TRBJ1-6; 9 bases match TRBD1. Germline CDR1 is SNHLY and CDR2 is FYNNEI. The CDR3 has 16 residues. V lost 6 bases to trimming and J lost 6 bases; unmatched junction nucleotides: 9. CDR3 sequence reads: CASRNGQGPFNSPLHF. CDR3 nucleotide sequence: TGTGCCAGCAGGAATGGACAGGGGCCCTTTAATTCACCCCTCCACTTT.

The chain couples TRBV14 to TRBJ2-3, with D uncertain. Germline CDR1 SGHDN, CDR2 FVKESK. This CDR3 is built from 16 residues. Trimming stripped 1 base from V and 2 bases from J, with 13 bases between. CDR3 coding DNA: TGTGCCAGCAGCCAAGGGCAAATGGGCCACACAGATACGCAGTATTTT. Amino acids: CASSQGQMGHTDTQYF.